These T cell receptor beta chains were read from a single sample in a study of STAT5B mutations in CD4+ large granular lymphocyte leukemia. Data came from immunoSEQ multiplex PCR; TCRdb stores just in-frame clones and leaves some out. The repertoire consists of roughly 26,000 clones, with approximately 80% occurring once and the leading ten covering 0.3% to 0.35%. The source material was CD4+ T cells from blood buffy coats. Receptors originate from a human donor in good health. Both conserved end residues are part of each CDR3. The D gene is left open where the match is weak. Some rows have no size entry. The others give once, few or many, or a class for an expanded clone.

NA	TRBJ2-1	NA	TRBV18	TGTGCTAGCTCACTAGAGCTTGGAGGTGAGCAGTTCTTC	CASSLELGGEQFF
NA	TRBJ2-7	once	TRBV7-2	TGTGCCAGCAGCGAGCTCTCAGGCGAGCAGTACTTC	CASSELSGEQYF
NA	TRBJ2-1	NA	TRBV7-9	TGTGCCAGCAGCCTACTAGGTTACAATGAGCAGTTCTTC	CASSLLGYNEQFF
NA	TRBJ2-1	NA	TRBV11-2	TGTGCCAGCAGCTTAGTACTGGGAAATGAGCAGTTCTTC	CASSLVLGNEQFF
NA	TRBJ1-1	few	TRBV5-1	TGCGCCAGCAGCCTGAACACTGAAGCTTTCTTT	CASSLNTEAFF
TRBD2	TRBJ2-6	NA	TRBV6-1	TGTGCCAGCAGTGGTAAGAAGGGACTAGCGGTCTCTGGGGCCAACGTCCTGACTTTC	CASSGKKGLAVSGANVLTF
NA	TRBJ1-2	NA	TRBV30	TGTGCCTGGAGTGTAAAGGGGCGTAAAGACTATGGCTACACCTTC	CAWSVKGRKDYGYTF
NA	TRBJ1-2	NA	TRBV5-8	TGTGCCAGCAGCTTGGGGTTTGAGGGTAACTATGGCTACACCTTC	CASSLGFEGNYGYTF
NA	TRBJ2-1	NA	TRBV5-5	TGTGCCAGCAGCTTGGGGGCGGTCCCGGATGAGCAGTTCTTC	CASSLGAVPDEQFF
TRBD1	TRBJ1-1	NA	TRBV2	TGTGCCAGCAGAGGGGGCTCGAACACTGAAGCTTTCTTT	CASRGGSNTEAFF
NA	TRBJ2-1	NA	TRBV7-2	TGTGCCAGCAGCTTAGCAAGGACCAATGAGCAGTTCTTC	CASSLARTNEQFF
TRBD1	TRBJ1-1	NA	TRBV28	TGTGCCAGCTCCACCGAGGGACAGGCGAGGATGGGCACTGAAGCTTTCTTT	CASSTEGQARMGTEAFF
NA	TRBJ2-1	NA	TRBV11-3	TGTGCCAGCAGACATTTGTGGGGACCCAGCTCCTACAATGAGCAGTTCTTC	CASRHLWGPSSYNEQFF
NA	TRBJ1-2	NA	TRBV19	TGTGCCAGTAGTACCCGGTCGATAGCTGTTAACTATGGCTACACCTTC	CASSTRSIAVNYGYTF
NA	TRBJ1-5	few	TRBV6-1	TGTGCCAGCAGGCAGGCTTACAATCAGCCCCAGCATTTT	CASRQAYNQPQHF
TRBD2	TRBJ2-3	NA	TRBV27	TGTGCCAGCAGTTTTAACCCACTAGCGGGGCAAGATACGCAGTATTTT	CASSFNPLAGQDTQYF
NA	TRBJ2-7	NA	TRBV23-1	TGCGCCAGACCGCACAGGTTCAGCGTTCTCGAGCAGTACTTC	CARPHRFSVLEQYF
NA	TRBJ2-5	NA	TRBV15	TGTGCCACCAGCAAGGCACAATGGGAGACCCAGTACTTC	CATSKAQWETQYF
NA	TRBJ2-5	once	TRBV7-7	TGTGCCAGCACCAAAGGGAGTTCAGAGACCCAGTACTTC	CASTKGSSETQYF
NA	TRBJ2-2	NA	TRBV13	TGTGCCAGCAGGACCTACCGGGACGGAAACACCGGGGAGCTGTTTTTT	CASRTYRDGNTGELFF
TRBD1	TRBJ2-5	NA	TRBV4-2	TGTGCCAGCAGCCAACAGACAGGGGGCCGAGAGACCCAGTACTTC	CASSQQTGGRETQYF
NA	TRBJ2-2	NA	TRBV5-5	TGTGCCAGCAGCTTGACAGGGCACGGTTCCGGGGAGCTGTTTTTT	CASSLTGHGSGELFF
TRBD1	TRBJ1-5	NA	TRBV19	TGTGCCAGTAACACCGCGGACAGGGGGTTATGTCAGCCCCAGCATTTT	CASNTADRGLCQPQHF
NA	TRBJ2-1	NA	TRBV7-9	TGTGCCAGCAGCTCGAGGGGTAATGAGCAGTTCTTC	CASSSRGNEQFF
NA	TRBJ1-1	NA	TRBV18	TGTGCCAGCTCACCACAGGGAGGTGGCACTGAAGCTTTCTTT	CASSPQGGGTEAFF
TRBD1	TRBJ2-5	NA	TRBV19	TGTGCCAGTAGTTCAAAGAAACAGGGGGCTGAGACCCAGTACTTC	CASSSKKQGAETQYF
NA	TRBJ2-1	NA	TRBV6-5	TGTGCCAGCAGTTACCGGACTGCTACTAATGAGCAGTTCTTC	CASSYRTATNEQFF
TRBD1	TRBJ2-5	NA	TRBV5-1	TGCGCCAGCAGCTTGGGACAGGGGGCGTGGGAGACCCAGTACTTC	CASSLGQGAWETQYF
TRBD2	TRBJ2-3	NA	TRBV6-4	TGTGCCAGCAGTGAGGGAGCGGGACTTAGCACAGATACGCAGTATTTT	CASSEGAGLSTDTQYF
TRBD2	TRBJ2-5	NA	TRBV11-2	TGTGCCAGCAGCTTACAGCTAGCGGGGGAGACCCAGTACTTC	CASSLQLAGETQYF
NA	TRBJ2-5	NA	TRBV28	TGTGCCAGCAGCCCTGCGAGCAGGCCGGAGACCCAGTACTTC	CASSPASRPETQYF
TRBD2	TRBJ2-5	once	TRBV7-2	TGTGCCAGCAGCTTAGGAATTAGCGGGGGGCTAGAAGAGACCCAGTACTTC	CASSLGISGGLEETQYF
TRBD1	TRBJ2-1	few	TRBV5-1	TGCGCCAGCGAGAGGGACCTGACAGGGGATGAGCAGTTCTTC	CASERDLTGDEQFF
NA	TRBJ2-1	NA	TRBV6-6	TGTGCCAGCAGTTTCGCAGGGTTGTATGAGCAGTTCTTC	CASSFAGLYEQFF
NA	TRBJ2-3	NA	TRBV5-8	TGTGCCAGCAATCCAGCCGGGAGAACAGATACGCAGTATTTT	CASNPAGRTDTQYF
TRBD2	TRBJ2-1	NA	TRBV19	TGTGCCAGTAGTATAGATCTAAACCGGGGGGAGAGGGAGCAGTTCTTC	CASSIDLNRGEREQFF
NA	TRBJ2-3	NA	TRBV2	TGTGCCAGCAGTGATGGACTACTCACAGATACGCAGTATTTT	CASSDGLLTDTQYF
NA	TRBJ2-5	NA	TRBV6-1	TGTGCCAGCAGTGAATTTGAGACAGACCAAGAGACCCAGTACTTC	CASSEFETDQETQYF
TRBD1	TRBJ2-3	NA	TRBV6-1	TGTGCCAGCAGTGAGACAGGGGGCATAACAGATACGCAGTATTTT	CASSETGGITDTQYF
TRBD1	TRBJ2-5	NA	TRBV6-1	TGTGCCAGCAGTGAAGCGCCGACAGGGCGGGAGACCCAGTACTTC	CASSEAPTGRETQYF
TRBD1	TRBJ2-3	NA	TRBV4-2	TGTGCCAGCAGCCAGGAGGGACAGGGGGCTGGCACAGATACGCAGTATTTT	CASSQEGQGAGTDTQYF
NA	TRBJ2-5	NA	TRBV2	TGTGCCAGCGGGCGGGGAGAAGAGACCCAGTACTTC	CASGRGEETQYF
TRBD1	TRBJ1-1	NA	TRBV6-6	TGTGCCAGCAGTTACAGGACAGGAAACACTGAAGCTTTCTTT	CASSYRTGNTEAFF
NA	TRBJ1-2	NA	TRBV29-1	TGCAGCGCCGGGAGAAACTATGGCTACACCTTC	CSAGRNYGYTF
NA	TRBJ1-2	NA	TRBV29-1	TGCAGCGTTAGAGTCCACGTTAACTATGGCTACACCTTC	CSVRVHVNYGYTF
TRBD1	TRBJ1-6	NA	TRBV5-1	TGCGCCAGCAGCCTGGGACAGATTAATTCACCCCTCCACTTT	CASSLGQINSPLHF
NA	TRBJ1-2	few	TRBV25-1	TGTGCCAGCAGCCAGGGAACCAACTATGGCTACACCTTC	CASSQGTNYGYTF
NA	TRBJ1-4	NA	TRBV5-6	TGTGCCAGCAGCGGACGGGGCTCAACTAATGAAAAACTGTTTTTT	CASSGRGSTNEKLFF
TRBD1	TRBJ2-7	NA	TRBV18	TGTGCCAGCTCACATGGGGGACAGGGGGTTCACGAGCAGTACTTC	CASSHGGQGVHEQYF
NA	TRBJ2-1	NA	TRBV28	TGTGCCAGCAGTTTAAATAGTGGGCAGTTCTTC	CASSLNSGQFF